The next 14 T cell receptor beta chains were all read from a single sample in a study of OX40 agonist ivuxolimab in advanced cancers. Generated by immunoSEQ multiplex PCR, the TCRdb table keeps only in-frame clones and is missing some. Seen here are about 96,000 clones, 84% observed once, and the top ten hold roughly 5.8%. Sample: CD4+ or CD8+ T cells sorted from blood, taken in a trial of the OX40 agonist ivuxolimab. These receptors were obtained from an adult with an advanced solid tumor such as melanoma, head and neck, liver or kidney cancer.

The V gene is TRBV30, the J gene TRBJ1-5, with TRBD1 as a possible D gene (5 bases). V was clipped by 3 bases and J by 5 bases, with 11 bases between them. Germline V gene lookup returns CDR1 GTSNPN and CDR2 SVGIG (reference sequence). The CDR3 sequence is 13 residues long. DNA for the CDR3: TGTGCCTGGAGCGCCGGGGGGGATCAGCCCCAGCATTTT. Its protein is CAWSAGGDQPQHF. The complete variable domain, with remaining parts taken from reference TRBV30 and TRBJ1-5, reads SQTIHQWPATLVQPVGSPLSLECTVEGTSNPNLYWYRQAAGRGLQLLFYSVGIGQISSEVPQNLSASRPQDRQFILSSKKLLLSDSGFYLCAWSAGGDQPQHFGDGTRLSIL.

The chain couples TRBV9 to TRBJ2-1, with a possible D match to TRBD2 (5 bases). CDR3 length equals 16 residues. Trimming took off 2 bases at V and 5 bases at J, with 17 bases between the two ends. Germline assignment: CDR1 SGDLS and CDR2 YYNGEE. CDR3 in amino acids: CASSVDWALGHNEQFF. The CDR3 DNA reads TGTGCCAGCAGCGTGGACTGGGCACTAGGCCACAATGAGCAGTTCTTC.

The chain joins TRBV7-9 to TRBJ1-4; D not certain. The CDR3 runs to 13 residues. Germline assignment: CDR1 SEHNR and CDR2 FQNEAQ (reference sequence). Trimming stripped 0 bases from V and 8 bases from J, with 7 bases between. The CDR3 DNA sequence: TGTGCCAGCAGCTTAGCGACTTCGGAAAAACTGTTTTTT. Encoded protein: CASSLATSEKLFF.

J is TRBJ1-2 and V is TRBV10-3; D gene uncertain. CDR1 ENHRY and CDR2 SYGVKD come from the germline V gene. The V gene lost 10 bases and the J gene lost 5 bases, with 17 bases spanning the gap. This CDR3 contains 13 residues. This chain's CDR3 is CATMEWGGYGYTF. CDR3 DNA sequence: TGTGCCACCATGGAGTGGGGTGGATATGGCTACACCTTC.

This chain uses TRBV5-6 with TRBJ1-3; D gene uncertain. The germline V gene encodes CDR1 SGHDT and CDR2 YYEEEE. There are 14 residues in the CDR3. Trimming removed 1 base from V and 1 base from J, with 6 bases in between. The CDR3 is CASSLSASGNTIYF. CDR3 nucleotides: TGTGCCAGCAGCTTGTCGGCTTCTGGAAACACCATATATTTT.

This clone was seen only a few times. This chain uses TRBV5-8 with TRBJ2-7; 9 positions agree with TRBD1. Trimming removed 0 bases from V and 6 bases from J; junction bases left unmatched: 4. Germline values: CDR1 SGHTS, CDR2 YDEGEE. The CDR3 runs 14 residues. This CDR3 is CASSLGGQGSEQYF. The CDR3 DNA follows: TGTGCCAGCAGCTTGGGGGGACAGGGATCCGAGCAGTACTTC.

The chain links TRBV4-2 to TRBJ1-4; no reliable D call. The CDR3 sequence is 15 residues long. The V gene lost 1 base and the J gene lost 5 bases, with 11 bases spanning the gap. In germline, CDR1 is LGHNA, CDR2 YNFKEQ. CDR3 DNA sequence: TGTGCCAGCAGCCAAGCAAATTACAAAAATGAAAAACTGTTTTTT. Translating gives CASSQANYKNEKLFF.

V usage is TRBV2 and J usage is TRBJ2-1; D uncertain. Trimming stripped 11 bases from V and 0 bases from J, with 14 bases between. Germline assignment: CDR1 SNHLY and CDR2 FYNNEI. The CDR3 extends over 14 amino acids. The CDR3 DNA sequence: TGTGCCGGGCGCTCCCCGAGCTCCTACAATGAGCAGTTCTTC. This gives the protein CAGRSPSSYNEQFF.

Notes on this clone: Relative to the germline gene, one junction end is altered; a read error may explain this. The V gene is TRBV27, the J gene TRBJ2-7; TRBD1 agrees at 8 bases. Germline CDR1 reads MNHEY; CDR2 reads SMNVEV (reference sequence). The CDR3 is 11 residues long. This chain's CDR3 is CASGPQGAQTF. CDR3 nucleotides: TGTGCCAGCGGGCCCCAGGGGGCGCAGACCTTC.

The CDR3 protein is CASTGPGHTEAFF. DNA for the CDR3: TGTGCCAGCACGGGCCCAGGGCACACTGAAGCTTTCTTT. The rearrangement links TRBV9 to TRBJ1-1; maybe TRBD1 (5 bases). Germline V lookup: CDR1 SGDLS, CDR2 YYNGEE. Between the trimmed V and J ends, which lost 6 bases and 3 bases, there was a span of 12 bases. The CDR3 length is 13 residues.

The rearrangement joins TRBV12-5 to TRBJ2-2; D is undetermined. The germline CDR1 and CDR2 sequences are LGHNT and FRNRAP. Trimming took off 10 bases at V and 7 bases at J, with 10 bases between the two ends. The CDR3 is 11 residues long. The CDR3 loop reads CANAANGELFF. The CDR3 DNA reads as TGTGCTAACGCGGCCAACGGGGAGCTGTTTTTT. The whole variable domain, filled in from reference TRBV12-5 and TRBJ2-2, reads DARVTQTPRHKVTEMGQEVTMRCQPILGHNTVFWYRQTMMQGLELLAYFRNRAPLDDSGMPKDRFSAEMPDATLATLKIQPSEPRDSAVYFCANAANGELFFGEGSRLTVL.

This CDR3 reads CASSVGQTSTDTQYF. DNA for the CDR3: TGTGCCAGCAGCGTAGGTCAGACCAGCACAGATACGCAGTATTTT. V usage is TRBV9 and J usage is TRBJ2-3; D unclear. Germline V gives CDR1 SGDLS, CDR2 YYNGEE. This CDR3 region has 15 residues. The V end lost 0 bases, the J end lost 0 bases, and 8 bases lay between the germline ends.

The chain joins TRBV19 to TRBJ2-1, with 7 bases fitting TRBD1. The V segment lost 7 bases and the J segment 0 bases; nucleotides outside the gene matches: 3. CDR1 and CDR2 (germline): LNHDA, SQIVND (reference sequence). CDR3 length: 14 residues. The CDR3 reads CASTGDSSYNEQFF. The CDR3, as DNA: TGTGCCAGTACAGGGGACAGCTCCTACAATGAGCAGTTCTTC.

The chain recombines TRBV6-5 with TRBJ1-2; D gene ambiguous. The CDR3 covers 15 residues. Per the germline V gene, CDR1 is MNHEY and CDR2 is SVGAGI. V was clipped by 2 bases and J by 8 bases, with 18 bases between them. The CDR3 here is CASSYTSHLFWGYTF. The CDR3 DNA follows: TGTGCCAGCAGTTACACTAGTCACCTCTTTTGGGGCTACACCTTC.